One and the same sample provided the 11 T cell receptor beta chains below, sequenced in a study of blood T cell repertoires in COVID-19. The method was immunoSEQ multiplex PCR; TCRdb's version includes in-frame clones alone and lacks a portion of them. The sample lists 200,000 to 300,000 clones, approximately 86% occurring once. Material: peripheral blood. The receptors stem from a man aged 55 to 69 who had recovered from COVID-19.

This chain links TRBV2 with TRBJ2-5, with 11 bases identical to TRBD2. V was pared by 7 bases and J by 5 bases, with 9 bases of the junction left unmatched. The CDR3 has 15 amino acids. In germline, CDR1 is SNHLY, CDR2 FYNNEI. This chain's CDR3 is CASTTGLAGGETQYF. CDR3 DNA: TGTGCCAGCACCACTGGGCTAGCGGGGGGCGAGACCCAGTACTTC.

The chain is built from TRBV5-1 and TRBJ2-3; 7 bases map to TRBD1. Germline V gene data show CDR1 as SGHRS and CDR2 as YFSETQ. This CDR3 is built from 15 residues. The J segment lost 4 bases and the V segment lost 2 bases, leaving 7 bases of the junction unmatched. This CDR3 reads CASSLRDRDADTQYF. DNA of the CDR3: TGCGCCAGCAGCTTACGAGACAGGGACGCAGATACGCAGTATTTT.

The V and J genes are TRBV30 and TRBJ1-4, with a tentative D call TRBD1 (5 bases). V was cut by 5 bases and J by 0 bases, with 13 bases left in between. CDR3 length equals 15 residues. Per the germline V gene, CDR1 is GTSNPN and CDR2 is SVGIG (reference sequence). The CDR3 here is CAWGGAEPTNEKLFF. The CDR3 DNA is TGTGCCTGGGGTGGGGCAGAGCCAACTAATGAAAAACTGTTTTTT.

V is TRBV11-3 and J is TRBJ2-5; 10 nucleotides line up with TRBD2. After removal of 5 bases from V and 6 bases from J, the junction contained 6 bases not matched to a gene. CDR3 size: 14 residues. The germline V gene has CDR1 SGHNT and CDR2 YENEEA. The CDR3 loop reads CASSTSGGAKTQYF. CDR3 DNA sequence: TGTGCCAGCAGCACAAGCGGGGGGGCCAAGACCCAGTACTTC.

The CDR3 protein is CASKDSGYQETQYF. The CDR3, as DNA: TGTGCCAGCAAGGATTCCGGGTACCAAGAGACCCAGTACTTC. The chain is built from TRBV2 and TRBJ2-5; D is undetermined. The germline gives CDR1 SNHLY, CDR2 FYNNEI. This CDR3 is 14 amino acids long. V was clipped by 7 bases and J by 0 bases, with 12 bases between them.

The chain joins TRBV27 to TRBJ1-1; 12 bases line up with TRBD1. The CDR3 is 16 residues long. Trimming cost V 6 bases and J 6 bases; bases outside gene matches: 11. From germline, CDR1 is MNHEY and CDR2 SMNVEV (reference sequence). DNA for the CDR3: TGTGCCAGCAGAACGCGGGACAGGGGGCTTTTGGCTGAAGCTTTCTTT. Protein: CASRTRDRGLLAEAFF.

This clone has just one count. The rearrangement links TRBV15 to TRBJ1-2; 8 bases fit TRBD1. The CDR3 is 17 residues long. Trimming took 0 bases from V and 5 from J; bases not matched to a gene: 11. Germline V gene data show CDR1 as LNHNV and CDR2 as YYDKDF (reference sequence). CDR3 DNA sequence: TGTGCCACCAGCAGAGAAGGACAGGGAAGCCTGGGTTATGGCTACACCTTC. Translation gives CATSREGQGSLGYGYTF.

J is TRBJ1-6 and V is TRBV7-8; no definite D call. Trimming shortened V by 0 bases and J by 0 bases, and 9 bases separated the two germline ends. Germline V CDR1 and CDR2: SGHVS, FQNEAQ. This CDR3 region has 17 residues. DNA for the CDR3: TGTGCCAGCAGCTTAGCTCAGTCTAGCTCCTATAATTCACCCCTCCACTTT. It encodes CASSLAQSSSYNSPLHF.

The V gene is TRBV6-5, the J gene TRBJ1-2; D uncertain. V lost 2 bases and J 8 bases, leaving 12 bases between the germline ends. The CDR3 is 13 residues long. The germline V gene has CDR1 MNHEY and CDR2 SVGAGI. CDR3 amino acids: CASSYRPGAGYTF. The CDR3 DNA sequence: TGTGCCAGCAGTTACCGTCCGGGTGCGGGCTACACCTTC.

This chain uses TRBV19 with TRBJ1-5, with D possibly being TRBD1 (5 bases). Trimming cost V 1 base and J 0 bases, with 7 bases left between them. Germline CDR1 LNHDA, CDR2 SQIVND (reference sequence). This CDR3 region has 15 residues. DNA of the CDR3: TGTGCCAGTAGTATAGGCAGGGATAGCAATCAGCCCCAGCATTTT. Translating gives CASSIGRDSNQPQHF.

This clone was counted only a few times. The chain carries TRBV25-1 and TRBJ2-7; 8 bases fit TRBD1. CDR3 size: 12 residues. Per the germline V gene, CDR1 is MGHDK and CDR2 is SYGVNS. Unmatched junction bases numbered 5, after V lost 6 bases and J lost 7 bases. CDR3 in DNA: TGTGCCAGCAGCGGCAGGGGGCGGGAGCAGTACGTC. Its translation: CASSGRGREQYV.